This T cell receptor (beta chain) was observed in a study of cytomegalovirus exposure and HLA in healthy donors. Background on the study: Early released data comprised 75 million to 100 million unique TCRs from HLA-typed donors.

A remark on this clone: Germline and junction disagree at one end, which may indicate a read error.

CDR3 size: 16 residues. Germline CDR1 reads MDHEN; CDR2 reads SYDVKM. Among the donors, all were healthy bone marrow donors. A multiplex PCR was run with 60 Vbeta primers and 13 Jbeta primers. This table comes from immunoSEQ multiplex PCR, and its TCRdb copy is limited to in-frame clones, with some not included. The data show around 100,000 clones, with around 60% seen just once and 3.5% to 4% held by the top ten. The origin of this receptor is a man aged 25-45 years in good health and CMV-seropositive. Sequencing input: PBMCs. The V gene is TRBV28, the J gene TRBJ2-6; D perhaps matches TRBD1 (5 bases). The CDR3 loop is CASSRRSYSGANGLTF. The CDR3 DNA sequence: TGTGCCAGCAGCCGAAGGAGTTACTCTGGGGCCAACGGCCTGACTTTC.